Described below is a single T cell receptor beta chain sequence and its context. Antigen specificity is unknown. The CDR3 extends over 18 amino acids. With 3 bases clipped from V and 5 bases from J, the junction kept 15 bases outside the gene matches. Germline V gene sequence: CDR1 SGHVS, CDR2 FNYEAQ. The data originate from a study of blood T cells in healthy people across ages. Using a J-beta primer mix together with a sample-barcoded 5' primer, a second PCR was run for about 6 to 11 cycles. TCRdb called the 5' RACE reads again in MiXCR, with one record for every CDR3 protein. Altogether approximately 2,000,000 distinct CDR3 sequences are present, roughly two fifths being singletons, with the ten largest covering 23%. The study's findings and limits: Diversity estimates from one million T cells were considered underestimates. In long-lived donors, naive CD4+ cell counts and diversity exceeded those of aged donors.

Per sample, no less than 5 micrograms of total RNA were extracted. The specimen sequenced was blood. This sequence joins TRBV7-6 and TRBJ1-5, with 8 bases lining up with TRBD1. The sequence derives from a human donor in good health. The CDR3 nucleotides read TGTGCCAGCAGCTTGGAGGGGGGACAGGCTTTTAAGTATCAGCCCCAGCATTTT. Its protein product is CASSLEGGQAFKYQPQHF.